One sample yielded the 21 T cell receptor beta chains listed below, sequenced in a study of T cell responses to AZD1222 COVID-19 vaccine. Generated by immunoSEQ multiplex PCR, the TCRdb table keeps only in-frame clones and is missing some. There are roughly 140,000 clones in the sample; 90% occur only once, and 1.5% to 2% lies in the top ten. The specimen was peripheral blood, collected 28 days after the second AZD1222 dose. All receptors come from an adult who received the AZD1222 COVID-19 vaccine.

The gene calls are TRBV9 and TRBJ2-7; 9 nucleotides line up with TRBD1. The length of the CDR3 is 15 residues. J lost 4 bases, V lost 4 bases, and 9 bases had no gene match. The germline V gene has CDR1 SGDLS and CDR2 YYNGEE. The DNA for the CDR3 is TGTGCCAGCAGCCAAATCCGGGACAGGGAATACGAGCAGTACTTC. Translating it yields CASSQIRDREYEQYF.

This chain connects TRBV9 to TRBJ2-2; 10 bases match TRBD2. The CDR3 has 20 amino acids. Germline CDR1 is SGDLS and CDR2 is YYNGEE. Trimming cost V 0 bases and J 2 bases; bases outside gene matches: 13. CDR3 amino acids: CASSVVPLGTSGANTGELFF. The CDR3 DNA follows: TGTGCCAGCAGCGTAGTTCCCCTAGGCACTAGCGGGGCTAACACCGGGGAGCTGTTTTTT. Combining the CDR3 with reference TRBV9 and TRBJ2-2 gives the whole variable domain DSGVTQTPKHLITATGQRVTLRCSPRSGDLSVYWYQQSLDQGLQFLIQYYNGEERAKGNILERFSAQQFPDLHSELNLSSLELGDSALYFCASSVVPLGTSGANTGELFFGEGSRLTVL.

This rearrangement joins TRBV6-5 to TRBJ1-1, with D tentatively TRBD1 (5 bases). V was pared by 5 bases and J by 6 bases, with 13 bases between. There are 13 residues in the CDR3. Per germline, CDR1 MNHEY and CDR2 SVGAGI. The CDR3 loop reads CASSTLGGSEAFF. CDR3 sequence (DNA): TGTGCCAGCAGTACCCTTGGGGGTTCTGAAGCTTTCTTT.

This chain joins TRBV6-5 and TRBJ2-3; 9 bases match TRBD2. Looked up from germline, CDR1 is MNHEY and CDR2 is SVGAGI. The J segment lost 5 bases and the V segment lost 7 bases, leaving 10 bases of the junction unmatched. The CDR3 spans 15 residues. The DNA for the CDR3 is TGTGCCAGCAAAACGGAGCGGGGGGTCGGAGATACGCAGTATTTT. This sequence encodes CASKTERGVGDTQYF.

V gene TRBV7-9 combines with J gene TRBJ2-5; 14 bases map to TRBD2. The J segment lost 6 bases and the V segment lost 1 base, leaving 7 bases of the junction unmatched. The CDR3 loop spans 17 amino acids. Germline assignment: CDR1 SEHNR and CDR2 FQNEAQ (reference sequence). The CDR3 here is CASSLEGLAGVTQTQYF. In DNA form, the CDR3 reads TGTGCCAGCAGCTTAGAGGGACTAGCGGGGGTCACGCAGACCCAGTACTTC.

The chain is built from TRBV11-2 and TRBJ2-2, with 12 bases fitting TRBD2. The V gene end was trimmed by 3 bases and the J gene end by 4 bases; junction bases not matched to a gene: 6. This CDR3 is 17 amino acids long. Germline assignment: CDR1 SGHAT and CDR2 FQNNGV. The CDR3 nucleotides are TGTGCCAGCAGCTTCAGGACTAGCGGGATTATCACCGGGGAGCTGTTTTTT. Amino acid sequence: CASSFRTSGIITGELFF.

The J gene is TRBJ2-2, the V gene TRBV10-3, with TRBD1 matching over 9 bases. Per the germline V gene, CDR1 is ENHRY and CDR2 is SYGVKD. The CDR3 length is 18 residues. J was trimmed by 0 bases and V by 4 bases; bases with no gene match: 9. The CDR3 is CAISGPGQGTANTGELFF. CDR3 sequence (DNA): TGTGCCATCAGTGGGCCGGGACAGGGCACTGCGAACACCGGGGAGCTGTTTTTT.

The CDR3 nucleotides read TGTGCCAGCAGCCATTCCGTAGGCGGGGACTATGGCTACACCTTC. Amino acid sequence: CASSHSVGGDYGYTF. The chain has TRBV3-1 (or the pseudogene TRBV3-2) and TRBJ1-2; D uncertain. Germline-derived CDR1 and CDR2 are LGHDT and YNNKEL (reference sequence). V lost 3 bases to trimming and J lost 3 bases, with 14 bases between them. The CDR3 consists of 15 residues.

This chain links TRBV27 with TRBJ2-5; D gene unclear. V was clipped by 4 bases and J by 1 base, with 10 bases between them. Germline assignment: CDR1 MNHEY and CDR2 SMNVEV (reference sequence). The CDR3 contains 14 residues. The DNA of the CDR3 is TGTGCCAGCAGTTCCTCATGGGGCCAAGAGACCCAGTACTTC. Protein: CASSSSWGQETQYF.

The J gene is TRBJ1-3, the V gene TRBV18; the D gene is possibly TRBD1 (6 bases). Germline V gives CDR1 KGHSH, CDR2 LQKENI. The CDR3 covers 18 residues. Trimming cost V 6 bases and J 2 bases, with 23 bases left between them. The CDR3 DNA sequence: TGTGCCAGCTCCCCTACCCTGAGCAGGGGTAAGACTGGAAACACCATATATTTT. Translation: CASSPTLSRGKTGNTIYF.

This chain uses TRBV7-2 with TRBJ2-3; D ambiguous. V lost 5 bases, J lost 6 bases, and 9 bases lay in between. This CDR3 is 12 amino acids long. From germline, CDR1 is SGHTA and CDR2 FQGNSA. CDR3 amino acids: CASSPRLDTQYF. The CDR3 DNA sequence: TGTGCCAGCAGCCCCCGGTTGGATACGCAGTATTTT.

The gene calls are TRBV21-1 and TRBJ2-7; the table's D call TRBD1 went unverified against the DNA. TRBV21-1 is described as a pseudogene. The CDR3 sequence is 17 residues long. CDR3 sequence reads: CASSKDSRQTLGYEQYV. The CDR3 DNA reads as TGTGCCAGCAGCAAAGACTCCAGACAAACCCTCGGCTACGAGCAGTACGTC.

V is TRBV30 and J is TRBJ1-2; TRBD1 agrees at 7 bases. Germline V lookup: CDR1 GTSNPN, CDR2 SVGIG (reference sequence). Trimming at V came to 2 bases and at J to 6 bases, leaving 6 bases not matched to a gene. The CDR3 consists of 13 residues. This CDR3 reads CAWSRGQPNGYTF. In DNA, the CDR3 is TGTGCCTGGAGTAGGGGACAGCCGAATGGCTACACCTTC.

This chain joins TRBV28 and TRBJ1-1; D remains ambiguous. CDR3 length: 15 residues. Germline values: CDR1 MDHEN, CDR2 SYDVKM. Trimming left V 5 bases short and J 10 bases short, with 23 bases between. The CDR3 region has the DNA TGTGCCAGCAGTCTATACTCCGGCCAGGAGAGACCAGCTTTCTTT. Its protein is CASSLYSGQERPAFF.

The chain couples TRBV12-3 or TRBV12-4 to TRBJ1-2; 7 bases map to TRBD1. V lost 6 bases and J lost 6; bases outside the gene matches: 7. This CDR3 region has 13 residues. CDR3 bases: TGTGCCAGCAGCAGGGGAACAGGGGATGGCTACACCTTC. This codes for CASSRGTGDGYTF.

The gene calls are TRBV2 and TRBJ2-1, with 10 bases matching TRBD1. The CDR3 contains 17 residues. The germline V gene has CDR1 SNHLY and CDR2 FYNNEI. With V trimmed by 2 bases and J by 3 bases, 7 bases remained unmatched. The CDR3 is CASSEFTGTGVYNEQFF. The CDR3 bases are TGTGCCAGCAGTGAATTCACCGGGACAGGGGTCTACAATGAGCAGTTCTTC.

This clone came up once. CDR3 sequence reads: CATGAGGFGSYNEQFF. The CDR3 bases are TGTGCCACCGGAGCGGGGGGTTTTGGCTCCTACAATGAGCAGTTCTTC. The chain uses TRBV24-1 and TRBJ2-1; 9 bases fit TRBD2. The CDR3 covers 16 residues. Germline V gene lookup returns CDR1 KGHDR and CDR2 SFDVKD. The junction had 8 bases not matched to a gene; V was cut back by 9 bases and J by 0 bases.

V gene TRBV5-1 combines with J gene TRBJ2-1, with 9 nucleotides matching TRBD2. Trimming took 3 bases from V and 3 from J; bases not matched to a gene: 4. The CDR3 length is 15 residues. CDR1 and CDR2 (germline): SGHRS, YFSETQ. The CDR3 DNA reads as TGCGCCAGCAGCTCCGAGCGGGGGGACTACAATGAGCAGTTCTTC. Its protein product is CASSSERGDYNEQFF. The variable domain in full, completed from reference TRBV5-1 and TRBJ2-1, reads KAGVTQTPRYLIKTRGQQVTLSCSPISGHRSVSWYQQTPGQGLQFLFEYFSETQRNKGNFPGRFSGRQFSNSRSEMNVSTLELGDSALYLCASSSERGDYNEQFFGPGTRLTVL.

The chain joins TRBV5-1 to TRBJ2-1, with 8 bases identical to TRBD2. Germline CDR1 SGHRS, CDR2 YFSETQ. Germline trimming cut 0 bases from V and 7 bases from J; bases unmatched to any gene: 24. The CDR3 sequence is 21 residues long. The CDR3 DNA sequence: TGCGCCAGCAGCTTGGCCTTCCTACAGGCGCAGGCAGGACTAGCACTAAATGAGCAGTTCTTC. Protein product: CASSLAFLQAQAGLALNEQFF.

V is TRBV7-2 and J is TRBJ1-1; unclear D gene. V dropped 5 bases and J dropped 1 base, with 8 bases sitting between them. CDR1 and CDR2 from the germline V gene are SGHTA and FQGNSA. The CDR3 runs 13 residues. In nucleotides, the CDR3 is TGTGCCAGCAGCCGGACTCCGAACACTGAAGCTTTCTTT. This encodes CASSRTPNTEAFF.

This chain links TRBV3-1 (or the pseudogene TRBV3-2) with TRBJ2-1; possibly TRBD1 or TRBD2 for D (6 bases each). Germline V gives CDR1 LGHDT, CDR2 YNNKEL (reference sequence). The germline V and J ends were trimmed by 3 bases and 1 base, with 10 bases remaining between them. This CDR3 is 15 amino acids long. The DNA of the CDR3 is TGTGCCAGCAGCCACGGGGGCTCATCCTACAATGAGCAGTTCTTC. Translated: CASSHGGSSYNEQFF.